The 2 T cell receptor beta chains in this list originate from one sample, sequenced in a study of Graves' ophthalmopathy and Graves' hyperthyroidism. From RNA, the CDR3 regions of TCR beta chains were amplified and sequenced. RT-PCR in the first round used HTBI primers; a second-round multiplex PCR followed. From the multiplex PCR reads, TCRdb called clonotypes with MiXCR, one entry per CDR3 protein. Counted here are roughly 480,000 distinct CDR3 sequences, about 15% occurring once; the ten biggest clones make up more than 8.5%. The sample consisted of blood. These receptors were obtained from a woman in her thirties with Graves' ophthalmopathy.

The sample holds many counts of this clonotype. The chain couples TRBV6-2 or TRBV6-3 to TRBJ2-7; no reliable D call. V was clipped by 8 bases and J by 5 bases, with 19 bases between them. The CDR3 is 14 amino acids. Germline V gene data show CDR1 as MNHEY and CDR2 as SVGEGT. Here the CDR3 DNA reads TGTGCCAGCTGCCTTTCCATTGCCCTTAACGAGCAGTACTTC. Translating it yields CASCLSIALNEQYF.

This clonotype was seen ten or more times. This chain links TRBV7-9 with TRBJ1-1, with D hard to call. CDR1 is SEHNR, CDR2 FQNEAQ, per germline (reference sequence). This CDR3 has 14 amino acids. Deletions cut 1 base from V and 2 bases from J, with 8 bases between. CDR3 in amino acids: CASSLERANTEAFF. CDR3 DNA sequence: TGTGCCAGCAGCTTAGAACGGGCCAACACTGAAGCTTTCTTT.